This T cell receptor (beta chain) was obtained from a study of technical replicates of blood from several donors. Profiled with immunoSEQ multiplex PCR; TCRdb holds only in-frame clones, not every one. The sample carries about 100,000 clones, roughly 96% recorded once. From germline, CDR1 is MNHEY and CDR2 SVGAGI. CDR3 length equals 13 residues. After removal of 6 bases from V and 7 bases from J, the junction contained 7 bases not matched to a gene. V is TRBV6-5 and J is TRBJ1-2, with 8 nucleotides matching TRBD1. The sample taken for sequencing was T cells isolated from PBMCs. The receptor comes from a human donor in good health. In nucleotides, the CDR3 is TGTGCCAGCAGACAACAGGGGGTGCGTGGCTACACCTTC. It translates to CASRQQGVRGYTF.